This T cell receptor (beta chain) is drawn from a study of blood T cell repertoires in COVID-19. Across the study: The study drew acute and convalescent COVID-19 samples from the United States, Italy and Spain. Sample material is recorded as cDNA or gDNA derived from T cells, B-cell-depleted T cells, or PBMCs.

In this sample, this clone turned up a few times. Trimming removed 5 bases from V and 7 bases from J; junction bases left unmatched: 4. The CDR3 has 13 residues. Methods used by the authors: Estimates of nucleated cell counts were drawn from the amplification of reference gene primers. Produced via immunoSEQ multiplex PCR; TCRdb's table is partial and in-frame only. The V and J calls and clone size were taken over from that table, and D and trimming were inferred from the DNA. The sample includes about 37,000 clones, roughly 80% of them seen just once. This receptor was identified in a woman aged 70-85 years with acute or convalescent COVID-19. V usage is TRBV12-3 or TRBV12-4 and J usage is TRBJ1-5; 8 nucleotides align to TRBD1. Specimen: peripheral blood. The CDR3 loop reads CASSGTGGQPQHF. The DNA of the CDR3 is TGTGCCAGCAGTGGGACAGGCGGGCAGCCCCAGCATTTT.